Listed here are 22 T cell receptor beta chains from one sample, sequenced in a study of blood T cells in healthy people across ages. The second PCR ran roughly 6 to 11 cycles with a sample-barcoded 5' primer and J-beta primers. Each CDR3 protein is one row after TCRdb ran MiXCR on the 5' RACE reads. The sample shows about 1,600,000 distinct CDR3 sequences, 42% of them seen only once. The material sequenced was blood. These receptors were taken from a woman younger than 35 in good health.

V is TRBV5-5 and J is TRBJ2-5; either TRBD1 or TRBD2 may fit D (5 bases each). Deletions cut 4 bases from V and 4 bases from J, with 23 bases between. There are 17 residues in the CDR3. Germline CDR1 reads SGHKS; CDR2 reads YYEKEE (reference sequence). CDR3 sequence reads: CASSPTRGGSGSETQYF. The CDR3 DNA reads TGTGCCAGCAGCCCGACACGGGGCGGGTCGGGGTCAGAGACCCAGTACTTC.

The sample holds a few counts of this clonotype. J is TRBJ2-7 and V is TRBV7-9; D is unclear. V was shortened by 1 base and J by 6 bases, with 13 bases between the two germline ends. The CDR3 extends over 14 amino acids. Germline V lookup: CDR1 SEHNR, CDR2 FQNEAQ (reference sequence). The CDR3 coding sequence is TGTGCCAGCAGCTTAGGTGACTTATTGAGCGAGCAGTACTTC. It specifies CASSLGDLLSEQYF.

This clonotype was observed a few times. The chain couples TRBV10-3 to TRBJ2-1; 10 bases line up with TRBD2. CDR1 is ENHRY, CDR2 SYGVKD, per germline. The trim removed 4 bases at V and 8 bases at J, leaving 8 bases unmatched. This CDR3 has 15 residues. CDR3 protein: CAISGLAGEHDEQFF. CDR3 coding DNA: TGTGCCATCAGTGGCCTAGCGGGAGAGCATGATGAGCAGTTCTTC.

The chain is built from TRBV6-1 and TRBJ1-2; TRBD1 might be the D (6 bases). The V gene's germline CDR1 is MNHNS and CDR2 SASEGT. V lost 6 bases to trimming and J lost 1 base, with 18 bases between them. The CDR3 runs 16 residues. The CDR3 protein is CASSGYRDRGNYGYTF. The DNA of the CDR3 is TGTGCCAGCAGCGGATACAGGGATCGGGGTAACTATGGCTACACCTTC.

This clonotype was seen repeatedly, ten times or more. The rearrangement uses TRBV25-1 and TRBJ1-2, with a tentative D call TRBD1 (5 bases). V lost 6 bases and J 8 bases, leaving 10 bases between the germline ends. Per the germline V gene, CDR1 is MGHDK and CDR2 is SYGVNS. CDR3 length equals 11 residues. The CDR3, as DNA: TGTGCCAGCAGCGGGGGTGGGGGCTACACCTTC. The encoded protein is CASSGGGGYTF.

As for this clonotype: The junction differs from germline at one of its ends, possibly a read error. The rearrangement joins TRBV7-9 to TRBJ2-7; 9 bases map to TRBD1. The CDR3 is 13 residues long. In germline, CDR1 is SEHNR, CDR2 FQNEAQ (reference sequence). For the CDR3, the DNA is TGTGCCAGCAGCCCCCTTGACAGGGGGGGCATAGACTTC. Translation gives CASSPLDRGGIDF. The full variable domain, its missing parts supplied by reference TRBV7-9 and TRBJ2-7, is DTGVSQNPRHKITKRGQNVTFRCDPISEHNRLYWYRQTLGQGPEFLTYFQNEAQLEKSRLLSDRFSAERPKGSFSTLEIQRTEQGDSAMYLCASSPLDRGGIDFGPGTRLTVT.

This chain uses TRBV29-1 with TRBJ2-5; 9 positions agree with TRBD2. This CDR3 region has 16 residues. Germline CDR1 is SQVTM and CDR2 is ANQGSEA. Unmatched junction bases numbered 19, after V lost 3 bases and J lost 11 bases. CDR3 sequence (DNA): TGCAGCGTTGAGGGCTACCCGGGACTAGCTTACAATGAGCAGTACTTC. It is translated as CSVEGYPGLAYNEQYF.

The chain employs TRBV9 and TRBJ1-6, with D tentatively TRBD1 (6 bases). Per germline, CDR1 SGDLS and CDR2 YYNGEE. Trimming pared 4 bases from V and 7 bases from J, leaving 12 bases between. This CDR3 spans 14 amino acids. CDR3 protein: CASSIRGGNSPLHF. DNA for the CDR3: TGTGCCAGCAGCATACGAGGGGGGAATTCACCCCTCCACTTT.

V gene TRBV12-3 or TRBV12-4 combines with J gene TRBJ1-2; D possibly corresponds to TRBD1 (5 bases). This CDR3 spans 12 amino acids. V lost 7 bases and J 5 bases, leaving 11 bases between the germline ends. The CDR3 region is CASTGDLYGYTF. DNA for the CDR3: TGTGCCAGCACCGGGGACTTATATGGCTACACCTTC.

This clonotype was detected only a few times. The chain uses TRBV21-1 and TRBJ2-7; TRBD2, as called in the table, went unchecked against the DNA. TRBV21-1 is a known pseudogene. The CDR3 runs to 14 residues. CDR3 nucleotide sequence: TGTGCCAGCAGCTTTACTAGCGGGAGCGACGAGCAGTACTTC. Translation: CASSFTSGSDEQYF.

This clonotype has more than one count but fewer than ten. The V call is TRBV7-2, the J call TRBJ2-3; D is perhaps TRBD1 or TRBD2 (5 bases each). The CDR3 totals 17 residues. Per germline, CDR1 SGHTA and CDR2 FQGNSA. The V end lost 0 bases, the J end lost 1 base, and 14 bases lay between the germline ends. CDR3 sequence: CASSLALRGPGTDTQYF. The CDR3 DNA sequence: TGTGCCAGCAGCTTAGCGCTAAGGGGACCCGGCACAGATACGCAGTATTTT.

This chain links TRBV6-1 with TRBJ1-2, with a possible D match to TRBD1 (5 bases). This CDR3 contains 17 residues. Germline V gives CDR1 MNHNS, CDR2 SASEGT. The ends were cut back, 6 bases at V and 7 bases at J, with 27 bases in the middle. The CDR3 nucleotides read TGTGCCAGCAGCGACGCCGGGACTGATTATAGAAGTGTTGGCTACACCTTC. Translating gives CASSDAGTDYRSVGYTF.

This chain joins TRBV5-1 and TRBJ2-5; D might be TRBD1 (5 bases). The V end was cut by 5 bases, the J end by 3 bases, with 14 bases between. The CDR3 consists of 14 residues. Germline CDR1 is SGHRS and CDR2 is YFSETQ. The DNA for the CDR3 is TGCGCCAGCAGTTCAAGGGGCGCGGAAGAGACCCAGTACTTC. Its translation: CASSSRGAEETQYF.

The chain recombines TRBV9 with TRBJ2-4; TRBD1 or TRBD2 may be the D gene (5 bases each). The CDR3 runs 14 residues. Trimming shortened V by 0 bases and J by 5 bases, and 9 bases separated the two germline ends. The germline V gene has CDR1 SGDLS and CDR2 YYNGEE. CDR3 nucleotides: TGTGCCAGCAGCGTAGATGGGGGAGAAAACATTCAGTACTTC. Its translation is CASSVDGGENIQYF.

The rearrangement uses TRBV14 and TRBJ2-1; D call uncertain. The J call may be incorrect, as the DNA end agrees better with TRBJ2-7. Per germline, CDR1 SGHDN and CDR2 FVKESK. The CDR3 runs to 14 residues. The CDR3 DNA reads TGTGCCAGCAGCCAAGTCGCTCGATCTCGGGAGCAGTACTTC. Amino acid sequence: CASSQVARSREQYF.

This clonotype showed up just a few times. The genes are TRBV5-1 and TRBJ2-4; 7 positions agree with TRBD1. The J call may be in error: the DNA end matches TRBJ2-7 better. There are 14 residues in the CDR3. Germline lookup yields CDR1 SGHRS and CDR2 YFSETQ. CDR3 loop: CASSSAQGKGEQYF. The CDR3 nucleotides are TGCGCCAGCAGCTCTGCACAGGGGAAGGGCGAGCAGTACTTC.

This clonotype was recorded a few times. V and J are TRBV2 and TRBJ2-1; no clear D gene. This CDR3 has 11 amino acids. Germline lookup yields CDR1 SNHLY and CDR2 FYNNEI. V lost 6 bases to trimming and J lost 7 bases, with 7 bases between them. This CDR3 reads CASRMHNEQFF. For the CDR3, the DNA is TGTGCCAGCAGGATGCATAATGAGCAGTTCTTC.

J is TRBJ2-7 and V is TRBV30, with 14 bases that match TRBD2. Per the germline V gene, CDR1 is GTSNPN and CDR2 is SVGIG (reference sequence). This CDR3 has 15 amino acids. Trimming removed 5 bases from V and 4 bases from J; junction bases left unmatched: 7. CDR3 residues: CAWLGTSGSGYEQYF. The CDR3 DNA reads TGTGCCTGGCTTGGGACTAGCGGGAGCGGATACGAGCAGTACTTC.

This clonotype showed up just once. The CDR3 DNA follows: TGTGCCAGCAGTCTGAAACGCGTGGGGCCGAGTGAAGCTTTCTTT. Translation gives CASSLKRVGPSEAFF. V and J are TRBV12-3 or TRBV12-4 and TRBJ1-1; a weak D match, TRBD1 (5 bases). This CDR3 comprises 15 residues. V lost 5 bases and J 7 bases, leaving 20 bases between the germline ends.

The V and J genes are TRBV27 and TRBJ2-5, with 10 bases aligning to TRBD2. Losses at the gene ends were 2 bases for V and 11 bases for J; bases not matched to a gene: 11. This CDR3 spans 15 amino acids. From germline, CDR1 is MNHEY and CDR2 SMNVEV (reference sequence). The CDR3: CASSLQRGGLDEQYF. For the CDR3, the DNA is TGTGCCAGCAGTTTACAGCGGGGGGGCTTGGATGAGCAGTACTTC.

In this sample, this clonotype turned up a few times. The chain links TRBV30 to TRBJ1-1, with TRBD1 matching 10 bases. Germline V gene data show CDR1 as GTSNPN and CDR2 as SVGIG (reference sequence). Trimming removed 3 bases from V and 5 bases from J; junction bases left unmatched: 6. CDR3 size: 14 residues. Written as DNA, the CDR3 is TGTGCCTGGAGAGACAGGGGGCGGTGGACTGAAGCTTTCTTT. It specifies CAWRDRGRWTEAFF.

The chain carries TRBV25-1 and TRBJ2-4; D is uncertain. The DNA end is more similar to TRBJ2-5, so the J call may be wrong. The CDR3 covers 12 residues. CDR1 and CDR2 from the germline V gene are MGHDK and SYGVNS. The CDR3 reads CASSARRETQYF. In nucleotides, the CDR3 is TGTGCCAGCAGTGCCCGACGAGAGACCCAGTACTTC.